Listed below are T cell receptor beta chains from one sample, sequenced in a study of early T cells in non-severe SARS-CoV-2 infection. MiXCR, applied by TCRdb to the 5' RACE reads, yields one record per CDR3 protein. The table records tens of thousands of distinct CDR3 sequences, under 15% of them present only once. The sequencing here drew on whole blood, taken at baseline. The source of these receptors is an adult who was a healthcare worker with PCR-confirmed SARS-CoV-2 infection or an uninfected control (not recorded which). The CDR3 runs from the conserved cysteine through the conserved F or W. The D gene is left open where the match is weak. Expanded clones get a size class; other rows say once, few or many, or leave the size out.

V	J	size	D	CDR3	DNA
TRBV20-1	TRBJ2-7	few	TRBD2	CSARGSTSGSSYEQYF	TGCAGTGCTAGAGGTTCGACTAGCGGGAGCTCCTACGAGCAGTACTTC
TRBV7-6	TRBJ1-1	few	.	CASSRGAGTEAFF	TGTGCCAGCAGTCGGGGGGCCGGCACTGAAGCTTTCTTT
TRBV29-1	TRBJ1-1	few	.	CSVEEVVGNTEAFF	TGCAGCGTTGAGGAAGTTGTTGGGAACACTGAAGCTTTCTTT
TRBV5-1	TRBJ2-7	few	.	CASSLSDGLFYEQYF	TGCGCCAGCAGCTTGAGCGACGGACTCTTCTACGAGCAGTACTTC
TRBV5-1	TRBJ1-4	many	.	CASSLAGTEKLFF	TGCGCCAGCAGCTTGGCCGGGACAGAAAAACTGTTTTTT
TRBV12-3/TRBV12-4	TRBJ2-2	few	.	CAARSPGTGELFF	TGTGCCGCCCGATCTCCCGGGACCGGGGAGCTGTTTTTT
TRBV7-2	TRBJ2-7	once	.	CASSSRQRSSYEQYF	TGTGCCAGCAGCTCCCGACAGCGGAGCTCCTACGAGCAGTACTTC
TRBV3-1	TRBJ2-5	.	TRBD2	CASSQPSGSQETQYF	TGTGCCAGCAGCCAACCTAGCGGGTCCCAAGAGACCCAGTACTTC
TRBV24-1	TRBJ2-3	few	TRBD2	CAIRGGPTDTQYF	TGTGCCATTCGGGGGGGCCCCACAGATACGCAGTATTTT
TRBV7-9	TRBJ2-2	many	TRBD1	CASSSAGTGTGELFF	TGTGCCAGCAGCTCAGCCGGGACAGGGACCGGGGAGCTGTTTTTT
TRBV7-9	TRBJ2-7	.	.	CASSPDQYEQYF	TGTGCCAGCAGCCCCGACCAATACGAGCAGTACTTC
TRBV29-1	TRBJ2-7	.	TRBD1	CSVDSRNRGSYEQYF	TGCAGCGTTGACTCTCGGAACAGGGGATCCTACGAGCAGTACTTC
TRBV7-6	TRBJ2-3	many	TRBD2	CASSLPSGLETPDTQYF	TGTGCCAGCAGCCTCCCCTCGGGACTAGAGACCCCAGATACGCAGTATTTT
TRBV4-3	TRBJ1-2	few	.	CASSQAGAANYGYTF	TGCGCCAGCAGCCAAGCAGGCGCAGCTAACTATGGCTACACCTTC
TRBV11-2	TRBJ2-7	.	.	CASSAGHLNQAHEQYF	TGTGCCAGCAGCGCGGGACACCTCAATCAGGCCCACGAGCAGTACTTC
TRBV11-2	TRBJ2-3	few	TRBD2	CASSPPTSGGPTDTQYF	TGTGCCAGCAGCCCACCGACTAGCGGGGGCCCCACAGATACGCAGTATTTT
TRBV9	TRBJ1-1	.	.	CASSVDEWTEAFF	TGTGCCAGCAGCGTAGATGAGTGGACTGAAGCTTTCTTT
TRBV18	TRBJ2-7	many	.	CASSPLGQIATYEQYF	TGTGCCAGCTCACCCCTAGGACAGATAGCCACCTACGAGCAGTACTTC
TRBV7-8	TRBJ2-1	few	.	CASSFRSLTSYNEQFF	TGTGCCAGCAGCTTTAGGTCCCTAACCTCCTACAATGAGCAGTTCTTC
TRBV7-9	TRBJ1-2	few	.	CASSPMGATVYGYTF	TGTGCCAGCAGCCCAATGGGGGCCACTGTGTATGGCTACACCTTC
TRBV7-3	TRBJ2-1	.	.	CASSLTTMPRGEQFF	TGTGCCAGCAGCTTAACCACAATGCCACGGGGTGAGCAGTTCTTC
TRBV6-6	TRBJ2-2	few	TRBD2	CASSYWRAGAANTGELFF	TGTGCCAGCAGTTACTGGCGAGCGGGGGCCGCGAACACCGGGGAGCTGTTTTTT
TRBV7-2	TRBJ2-7	many	.	CASSRGRGGQYF	TGTGCCAGCAGCCGGGGAAGGGGAGGGCAGTACTTC
TRBV4-1	TRBJ2-3	few	.	CASSQVGGAPDTQYF	TGCGCCAGCAGCCAAGTTGGGGGGGCCCCCGATACGCAGTATTTT
TRBV20-1	TRBJ1-4	many	.	CSAWRREKLFF	TGCAGTGCGTGGAGGAGGGAAAAACTGTTTTTT
TRBV11-1	TRBJ2-1	few	.	CASSSSNEQFF	TGTGCCAGCAGCTCTTCGAATGAGCAGTTCTTC
TRBV11-2	TRBJ2-1	many	.	CASRDQGQSSYNEQFF	TGTGCCAGCAGAGACCAGGGACAAAGCTCCTACAATGAGCAGTTCTTC
TRBV28	TRBJ1-2	.	.	CASSLSGALNYGYTF	TGTGCCAGCAGTTTATCTGGAGCACTCAACTATGGCTACACCTTC
TRBV12-3/TRBV12-4	TRBJ1-1	few	.	CASSLGPGRAEAFF	TGCGCCAGCAGTTTAGGGCCGGGCCGGGCTGAAGCTTTCTTT
TRBV12-2	TRBJ1-5	.	.	CASRGEGGQPQHF	TGTGCAAGTCGCGGCGAGGGTGGTCAGCCCCAGCATTTT
TRBV3-1	TRBJ1-1	few	.	CASSQGKSEAFF	TGTGCCAGCAGCCAAGGAAAGTCCGAAGCTTTCTTT
TRBV29-1	TRBJ2-1	.	.	CSVEGRDTPWTYNEQFF	TGCAGCGTCGAGGGTCGGGACACGCCCTGGACGTACAATGAGCAGTTCTTC
TRBV2	TRBJ2-3	many	TRBD2	CASSESGGSTDTQYF	TGTGCCAGCAGTGAATCGGGGGGAAGCACAGATACGCAGTATTTT
TRBV20-1	TRBJ2-2	many	.	CSAGPGGSNTGELFF	TGCAGTGCTGGACCGGGGGGCTCGAACACCGGGGAGCTGTTTTTT
TRBV20-1	TRBJ2-3	few	TRBD2	CSAPIPSGRTDTQYF	TGCAGTGCTCCAATTCCTAGCGGACGGACAGATACGCAGTATTTT
TRBV7-8	TRBJ2-2	.	.	CASSLRGAITGELFF	TGTGCCAGCAGCTTAAGAGGGGCCATCACCGGGGAGCTGTTTTTT
TRBV7-3	TRBJ2-3	.	.	CASSGGLTTDTQYF	TGTGCCAGCAGCGGCGGACTCACCACAGATACGCAGTATTTT
TRBV7-2	TRBJ1-2	.	.	CASSLRAGGEYGYTF	TGTGCCAGCAGCTTACGGGCGGGGGGCGAGTATGGCTACACCTTC
TRBV12-3/TRBV12-4	TRBJ2-3	few	TRBD2	CASRNSGEVDTQYF	TGTGCCAGCAGGAATAGCGGGGAGGTAGATACGCAGTATTTT
TRBV12-3/TRBV12-4	TRBJ2-6	.	.	CASSFGWTTGANVLTF	TGTGCCAGCAGTTTCGGGTGGACTACTGGGGCCAACGTCCTGACTTTC
TRBV19	TRBJ2-2	.	.	CASSTTETELFF	TGTGCCAGTAGTACGACCGAGACGGAGCTGTTTTTT